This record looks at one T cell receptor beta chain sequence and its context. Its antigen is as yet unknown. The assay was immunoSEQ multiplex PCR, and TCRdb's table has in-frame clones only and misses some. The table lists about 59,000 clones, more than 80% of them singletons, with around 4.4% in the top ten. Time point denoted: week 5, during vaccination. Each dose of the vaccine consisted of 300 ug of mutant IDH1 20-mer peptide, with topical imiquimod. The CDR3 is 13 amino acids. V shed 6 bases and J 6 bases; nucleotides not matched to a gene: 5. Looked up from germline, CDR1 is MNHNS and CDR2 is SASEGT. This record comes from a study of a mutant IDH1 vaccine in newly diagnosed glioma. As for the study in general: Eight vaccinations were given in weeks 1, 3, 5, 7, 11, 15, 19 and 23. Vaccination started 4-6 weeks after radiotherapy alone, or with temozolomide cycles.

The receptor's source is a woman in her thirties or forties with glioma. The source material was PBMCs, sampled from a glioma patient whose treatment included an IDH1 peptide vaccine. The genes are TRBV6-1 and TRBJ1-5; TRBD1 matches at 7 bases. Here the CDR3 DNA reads TGTGCCAGCAGCAACAGGGGTCCTCAGCCCCAGCATTTT. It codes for CASSNRGPQPQHF.